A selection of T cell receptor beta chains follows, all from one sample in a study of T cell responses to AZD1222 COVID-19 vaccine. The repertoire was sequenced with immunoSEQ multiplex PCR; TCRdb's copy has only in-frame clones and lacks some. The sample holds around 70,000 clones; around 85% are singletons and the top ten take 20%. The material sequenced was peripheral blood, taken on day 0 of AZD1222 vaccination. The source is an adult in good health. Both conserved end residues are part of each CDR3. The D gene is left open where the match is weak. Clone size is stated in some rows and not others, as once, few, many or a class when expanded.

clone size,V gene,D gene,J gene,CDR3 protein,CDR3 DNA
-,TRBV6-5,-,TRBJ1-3,CASSSSSSGNTIYF,TGTGCCAGCAGCTCCTCTAGCTCTGGAAACACCATATATTTT
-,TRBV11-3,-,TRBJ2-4,CASSLGQGAKNIQYF,TGTGCCAGCAGCTTAGGCCAGGGAGCCAAAAACATTCAGTACTTC
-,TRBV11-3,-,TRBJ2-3,CASSLQGSHTQYF,TGTGCCAGCAGCCTCCAGGGCTCTCATACGCAGTATTTT
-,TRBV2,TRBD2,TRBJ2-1,CASRLQSSGHNEQFF,TGTGCCAGCAGACTCCAGTCTAGCGGTCACAATGAGCAGTTCTTC
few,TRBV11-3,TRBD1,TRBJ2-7,CASSFRDRGPYEQYF,TGTGCCAGCAGCTTCCGGGACAGAGGGCCCTACGAGCAGTACTTC
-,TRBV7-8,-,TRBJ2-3,CASSSQWGVDTQYF,TGTGCCAGCAGCTCCCAGTGGGGGGTAGATACGCAGTATTTT
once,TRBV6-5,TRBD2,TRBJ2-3,CASSGGLAETDTQYF,TGTGCCAGCAGCGGGGGACTAGCGGAGACAGATACGCAGTATTTT
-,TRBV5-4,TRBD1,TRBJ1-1,CASSAGQVVTEAFF,TGTGCCAGCAGCGCAGGACAGGTGGTCACTGAAGCTTTCTTT
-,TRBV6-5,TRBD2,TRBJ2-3,CASSATSGPTDTQYF,TGTGCCAGCAGCGCCACTAGCGGGCCCACAGATACGCAGTATTTT
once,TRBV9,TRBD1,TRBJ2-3,CASSHRDRGADTQYF,TGTGCCAGCAGCCACCGGGACAGGGGGGCAGATACGCAGTATTTT
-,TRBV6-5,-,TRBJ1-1,CASTSGPNTEAFF,TGTGCCAGCACGTCAGGGCCGAACACTGAAGCTTTCTTT
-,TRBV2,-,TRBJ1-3,CASLQGHPGNTIYF,TGTGCCAGCTTACAGGGTCATCCTGGAAACACCATATATTTT
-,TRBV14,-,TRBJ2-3,CASSPAEGGRTDTQYF,TGTGCCAGCAGCCCGGCGGAGGGTGGAAGGACAGATACGCAGTATTTT
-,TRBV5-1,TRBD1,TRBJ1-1,CASSRTGGYMNTEAFF,TGCGCCAGCAGCCGGACAGGGGGCTACATGAACACTGAAGCTTTCTTT
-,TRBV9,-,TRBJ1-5,CASSYQGREGQPQHF,TGTGCCAGCAGCTACCAAGGTCGCGAGGGCCAGCCCCAGCATTTT
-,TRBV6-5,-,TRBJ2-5,CASGTGGMTQYF,TGTGCCAGTGGGACTGGAGGAATGACCCAGTACTTC
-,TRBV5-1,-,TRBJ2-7,CASSLARVLYEQYF,TGCGCCAGCAGCCTCGCCAGGGTACTCTACGAGCAGTACTTC
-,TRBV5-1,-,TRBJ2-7,CASSLAKSGLGEQYF,TGCGCCAGCAGCTTAGCGAAATCGGGGCTAGGCGAGCAGTACTTC
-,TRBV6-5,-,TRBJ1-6,CASSFDFLANSPLHF,TGTGCCAGCAGTTTCGATTTCTTGGCCAATTCACCCCTCCACTTT
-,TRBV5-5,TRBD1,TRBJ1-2,CASSLVGQGATNYGYTF,TGTGCCAGCAGCTTGGTAGGACAGGGGGCGACTAACTATGGCTACACCTTC
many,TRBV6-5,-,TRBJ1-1,CASGLTGSTEAFF,TGTGCCAGCGGCCTGACAGGAAGCACTGAAGCTTTCTTT
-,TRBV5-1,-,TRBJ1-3,CASSLVSLGVAGNTIYF,TGCGCCAGCAGCTTGGTCTCGTTAGGGGTCGCTGGAAACACCATATATTTT
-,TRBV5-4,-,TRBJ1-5,CASSVPNQPQHF,TGTGCCAGCAGCGTCCCCAATCAGCCCCAGCATTTT
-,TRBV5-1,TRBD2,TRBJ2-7,CASSFSGRAYEQYF,TGCGCCAGCAGCTTTAGCGGGAGGGCCTACGAGCAGTACTTC